This entry is about one T cell receptor (beta chain). What it binds is not known. V lost 2 bases to trimming and J lost 3 bases, with 14 bases between them. Germline V gives CDR1 MGHRA, CDR2 YSYEKL. There are 15 residues in the CDR3. This specimen belongs to a study of T-cell reconstitution after alpha-beta-depleted transplantation in children. Study findings and constraints: Several hundred expanded graft clones reportedly supplied alpha-beta T cells about two months after transplant.

TCRbeta library preparation incorporated unique molecular identifiers. TCRdb called the PCR reads again in MiXCR, with one record for every CDR3 protein. Of over 45,000 distinct CDR3 sequences listed, 40% to 45% are singletons. This specimen consisted of PBMCs, mostly from graft donor cells, obtained 360 days after TCRalphabeta/CD19-depleted stem cell transplant. V usage is TRBV4-1 and J usage is TRBJ2-7; D possibly uses TRBD1 or TRBD2 (5 bases each). This receptor was obtained from a male patient younger than 18 who had a stem cell transplant for acute lymphoblastic leukemia, so the T cells may come from the graft donor. CDR3 nucleotide sequence: TGCGCCAGCAGCCAACGGGGCCCGCAAGGCTACGAGCAGTACTTC. Amino acid sequence: CASSQRGPQGYEQYF.